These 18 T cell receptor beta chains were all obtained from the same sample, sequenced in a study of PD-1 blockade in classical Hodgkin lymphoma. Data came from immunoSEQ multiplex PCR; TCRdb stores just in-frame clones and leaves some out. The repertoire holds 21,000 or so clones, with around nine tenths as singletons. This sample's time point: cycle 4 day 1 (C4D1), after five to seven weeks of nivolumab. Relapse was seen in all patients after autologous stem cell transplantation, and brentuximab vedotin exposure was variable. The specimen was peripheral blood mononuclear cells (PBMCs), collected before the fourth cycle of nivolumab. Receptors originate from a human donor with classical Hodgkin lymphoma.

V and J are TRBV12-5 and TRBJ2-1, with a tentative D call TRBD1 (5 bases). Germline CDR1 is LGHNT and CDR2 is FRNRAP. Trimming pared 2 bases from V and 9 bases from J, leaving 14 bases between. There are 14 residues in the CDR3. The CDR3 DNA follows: TGTGCTAGTGGTTTGAATGCAGGGATTCTTGAGCAGTTCTTC. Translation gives CASGLNAGILEQFF.

This CDR3 is CASSPARGRGGTDTQYF. DNA for the CDR3: TGTGCCAGCAGCCCCGCCCGGGGGCGGGGGGGGACAGATACGCAGTATTTT. The rearrangement links TRBV11-2 to TRBJ2-3; 9 nucleotides align to TRBD2. CDR3 size: 17 residues. Per the germline V gene, CDR1 is SGHAT and CDR2 is FQNNGV. The ends lost 5 bases at V and 3 bases at J; junction bases unmatched: 12.

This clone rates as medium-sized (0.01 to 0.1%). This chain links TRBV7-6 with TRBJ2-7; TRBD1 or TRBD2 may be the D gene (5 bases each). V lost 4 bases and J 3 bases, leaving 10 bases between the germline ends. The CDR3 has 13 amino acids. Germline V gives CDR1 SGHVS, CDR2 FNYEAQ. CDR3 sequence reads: CASSSGPNYEQYF. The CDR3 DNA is TGTGCCAGCAGCTCGGGACCGAACTACGAGCAGTACTTC.

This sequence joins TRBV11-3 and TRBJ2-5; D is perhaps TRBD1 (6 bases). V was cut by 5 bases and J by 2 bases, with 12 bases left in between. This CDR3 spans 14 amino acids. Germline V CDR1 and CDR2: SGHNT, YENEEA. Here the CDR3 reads CASSKGQPQETQYF. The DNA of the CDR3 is TGTGCCAGCAGCAAAGGACAGCCACAAGAGACCCAGTACTTC. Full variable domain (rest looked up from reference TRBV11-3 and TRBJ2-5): EAGVVQSPRYKIIEKKQPVAFWCNPISGHNTLYWYLQNLGQGPELLIRYENEEAVDDSQLPKDRFSAERLKGVDSTLKIQPAELGDSAVYLCASSKGQPQETQYFGPGTRLLVL.

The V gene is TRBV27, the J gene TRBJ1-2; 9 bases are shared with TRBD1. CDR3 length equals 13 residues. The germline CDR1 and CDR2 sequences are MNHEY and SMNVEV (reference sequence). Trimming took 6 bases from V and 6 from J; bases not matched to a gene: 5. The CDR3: CASSKGQGHGYTF. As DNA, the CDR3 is TGTGCCAGCAGCAAGGGACAGGGCCATGGCTACACCTTC.

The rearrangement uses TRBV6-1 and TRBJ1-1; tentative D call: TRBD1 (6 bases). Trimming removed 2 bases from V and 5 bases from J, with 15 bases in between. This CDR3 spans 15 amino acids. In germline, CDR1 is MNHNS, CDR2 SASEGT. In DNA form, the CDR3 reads TGTGCCAGCAGTGAATTTGGACAGACCGGGACTGAAGCTTTCTTT. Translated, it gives CASSEFGQTGTEAFF.

The CDR3 sequence is CASSPPRGTSEYIAKNIQYF. The CDR3 DNA sequence: TGTGCCAGCAGCCCACCTAGGGGAACTAGCGAATATATAGCCAAAAACATTCAGTACTTC. The chain employs TRBV5-4 and TRBJ2-4; 7 bases are a match to TRBD2. Germline assignment: CDR1 SGHNT and CDR2 YYREEE (reference sequence). CDR3 size: 20 residues. After removal of 4 bases from V and 0 bases from J, the junction contained 19 bases not matched to a gene.

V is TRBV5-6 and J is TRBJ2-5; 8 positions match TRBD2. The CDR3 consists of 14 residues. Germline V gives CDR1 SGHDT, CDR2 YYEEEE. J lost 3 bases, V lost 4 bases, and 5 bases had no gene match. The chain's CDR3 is CASSPLADKETQYF. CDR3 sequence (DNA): TGTGCCAGCAGCCCACTAGCGGACAAAGAGACCCAGTACTTC. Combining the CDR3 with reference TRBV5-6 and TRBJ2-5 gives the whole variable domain DAGVTQSPTHLIKTRGQQVTLRCSPKSGHDTVSWYQQALGQGPQFIFQYYEEEERQRGNFPDRFSGHQFPNYSSELNVNALLLGDSALYLCASSPLADKETQYFGPGTRLLVL.

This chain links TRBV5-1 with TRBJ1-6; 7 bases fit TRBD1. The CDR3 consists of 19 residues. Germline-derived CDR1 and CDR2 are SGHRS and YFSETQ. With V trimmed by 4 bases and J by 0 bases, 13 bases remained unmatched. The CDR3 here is CASSRGDSRLGSYNSPLHF. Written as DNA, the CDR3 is TGCGCCAGCAGCCGCGGGGACAGTCGTTTAGGCTCCTATAATTCACCCCTCCACTTT.

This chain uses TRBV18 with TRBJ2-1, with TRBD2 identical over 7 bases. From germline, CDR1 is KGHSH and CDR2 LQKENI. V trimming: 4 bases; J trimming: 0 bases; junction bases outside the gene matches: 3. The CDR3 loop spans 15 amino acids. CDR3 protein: CASSQSGGSYNEQFF. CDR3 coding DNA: TGTGCCAGCTCACAGTCGGGGGGCTCCTACAATGAGCAGTTCTTC.

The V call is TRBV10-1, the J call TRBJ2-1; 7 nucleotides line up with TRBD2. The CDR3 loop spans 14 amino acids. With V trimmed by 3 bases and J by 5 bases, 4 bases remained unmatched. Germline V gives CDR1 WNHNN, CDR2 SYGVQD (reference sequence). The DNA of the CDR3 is TGCGCCAGCAGTGACGGGGGGACCGACAATGAGCAGTTCTTC. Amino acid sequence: CASSDGGTDNEQFF.

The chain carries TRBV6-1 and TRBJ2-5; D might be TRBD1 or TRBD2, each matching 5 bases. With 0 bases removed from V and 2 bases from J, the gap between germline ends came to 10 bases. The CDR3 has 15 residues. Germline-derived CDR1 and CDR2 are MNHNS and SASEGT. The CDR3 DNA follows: TGTGCCAGCAGTGAAGCGCCAGGGACGCAAGAGACCCAGTACTTC. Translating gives CASSEAPGTQETQYF.

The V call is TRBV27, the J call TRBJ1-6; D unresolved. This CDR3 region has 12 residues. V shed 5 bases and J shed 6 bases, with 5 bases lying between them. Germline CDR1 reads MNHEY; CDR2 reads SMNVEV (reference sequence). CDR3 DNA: TGTGCCAGCAGTCTCTCTAATTCACCCCTCCACTTT. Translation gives CASSLSNSPLHF.

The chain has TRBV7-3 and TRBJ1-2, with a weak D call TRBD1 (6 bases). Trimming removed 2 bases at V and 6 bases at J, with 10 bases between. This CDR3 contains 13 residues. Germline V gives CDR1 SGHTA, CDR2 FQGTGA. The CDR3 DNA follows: TGTGCCAGCAGCTTAGGGGGCGGGCATGGCTACACCTTC. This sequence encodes CASSLGGGHGYTF.

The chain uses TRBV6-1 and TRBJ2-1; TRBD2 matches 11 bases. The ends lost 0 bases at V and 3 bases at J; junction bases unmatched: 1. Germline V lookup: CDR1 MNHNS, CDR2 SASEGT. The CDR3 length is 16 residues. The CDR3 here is CASSEALAGGYNEQFF. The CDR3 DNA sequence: TGTGCCAGCAGTGAAGCGCTAGCGGGGGGCTACAATGAGCAGTTCTTC.

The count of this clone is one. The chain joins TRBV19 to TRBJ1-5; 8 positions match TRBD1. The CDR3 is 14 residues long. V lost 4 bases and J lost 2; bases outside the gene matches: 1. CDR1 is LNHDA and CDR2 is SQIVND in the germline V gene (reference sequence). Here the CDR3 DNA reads TGTGCCAGTAGTACGACAGGGGGCAATCAGCCCCAGCATTTT. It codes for CASSTTGGNQPQHF.

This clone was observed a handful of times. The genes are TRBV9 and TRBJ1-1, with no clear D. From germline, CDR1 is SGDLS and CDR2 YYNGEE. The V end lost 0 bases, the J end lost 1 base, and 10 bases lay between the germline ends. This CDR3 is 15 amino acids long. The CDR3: CASSVVPGSNTEAFF. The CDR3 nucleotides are TGTGCCAGCAGCGTAGTTCCGGGATCGAACACTGAAGCTTTCTTT.

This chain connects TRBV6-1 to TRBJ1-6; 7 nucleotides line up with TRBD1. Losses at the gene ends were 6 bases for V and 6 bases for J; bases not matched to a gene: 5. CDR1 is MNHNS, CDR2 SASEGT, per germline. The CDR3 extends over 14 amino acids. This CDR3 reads CASSASGGNSPLHF. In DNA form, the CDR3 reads TGTGCCAGCAGCGCCTCAGGGGGTAATTCACCCCTCCACTTT.